The source of this T cell receptor (beta chain) is a study of T cell responses to AZD1222 COVID-19 vaccine. Overall study findings and caveats: With dominance at 160-218 and 743-854, vaccine-associated CD4 TCRs spanned spike. Samples come after the peak T cell response, not at day 14. A mostly white British donor set with more females was recruited, and clonal diversity was possibly underestimated.

This CDR3 has 13 residues. The germline V gene encodes CDR1 SGHRS and CDR2 YFSETQ. Trimming left V 5 bases short and J 4 bases short, with 10 bases between. Pooling covered second doses at about 4 or about 12 weeks. Assay used: immunoSEQ multiplex PCR; TCRdb lists only in-frame clones, some missing. The sample has some 78,000 clones, 83% seen once; the top ten hold roughly 1.3%. About this clone: Antigen specificity is unknown.

Here the sequenced sample was peripheral blood, taken 28 days after the second AZD1222 dose. V is TRBV5-1 and J is TRBJ2-1; possible D gene TRBD1, 6 bases. The sequence came from an adult who received the AZD1222 COVID-19 vaccine. DNA of the CDR3: TGCGCCAGCAGTTCGGACAGTTACAATGAGCAGTTCTTC. This codes for CASSSDSYNEQFF.